These T cell receptor beta chains were read from a single sample in a study of blood T cell repertoires in COVID-19. Profiling relied on immunoSEQ multiplex PCR, and the TCRdb table lists in-frame clones only, not all of them. This table holds 62,000 or so clones, about 86% found once. Sequencing was performed on peripheral blood. These TCRs come from a woman aged 55-75 years with acute or convalescent COVID-19. The CDR3 runs from the conserved cysteine through the conserved F or W. A D gene is named only where the DNA matches it firmly. The size entry is marked missing in some rows and otherwise reads once, few, many or a size class.

j_gene,abundance,v_gene,d_gene,CDR3aa
TRBJ2-7,-,TRBV21-1,-,CASSARSVWGTYEQYF
TRBJ1-1,-,TRBV10-2,-,CASSEPGVVTEAFF
TRBJ2-3,-,TRBV6-2/TRBV6-3,-,CASSYNPLASTDTQYF
TRBJ1-4,-,TRBV15,-,CATSQSRGEKLFF
TRBJ2-2,-,TRBV6-6,TRBD2,CASKTGGRTGELFF
TRBJ2-1,-,TRBV6-2/TRBV6-3,TRBD2,CASSYSNLGGGRRYNEQFF
TRBJ2-7,-,TRBV30,-,CAWSGGGAYEQYF
TRBJ1-5,-,TRBV30,-,CAWSVRENQPQHF
TRBJ2-2,-,TRBV5-1,-,CASEDRRTGELFF
TRBJ1-1,-,TRBV2,-,CASFTQGLLNTEAFF
TRBJ2-3,once,TRBV19,TRBD2,CASSMGLAGGRDTQYF
TRBJ1-3,-,TRBV4-1,-,CASSQGVGRNTIYF
TRBJ1-5,once,TRBV19,-,CASGWGGRRGNQPQHF
TRBJ2-7,-,TRBV12-3/TRBV12-4,TRBD1,CATRLTGGEQYF